The rows below give T cell receptor beta chains drawn from one sample of a study of T cells in localized non-small cell lung cancer. Method: immunoSEQ multiplex PCR; TCRdb's copy keeps in-frame clones and lacks some. Among 55,000 to 80,000 clones, 84% were seen once, and the ten largest hold about 14%. The input for sequencing was peripheral blood, taken before any cancer treatment. These receptors were obtained from a female donor older than 55 with stage I lung adenocarcinoma. The CDR3 runs from the conserved cysteine through the conserved F or W. Fields, in order: D gene, J gene, clone size, V gene, CDR3 protein, CDR3 DNA. The D gene is left open where the match is weak. Clone size is given for some rows only: seen once, a few or many times, or a class if the clone is expanded.

-	TRBJ1-1	-	TRBV7-3	CASQARVGLNTEAFF	TGTGCCAGCCAGGCCCGGGTAGGGTTGAACACTGAAGCTTTCTTT
TRBD2	TRBJ2-3	-	TRBV12-5	CASGPGTSTDTQYF	TGTGCTAGTGGTCCAGGGACTAGTACAGATACGCAGTATTTT
TRBD2	TRBJ2-3	-	TRBV7-3	CASSSYSGSITDTQYF	TGTGCCAGCAGCTCGTATAGCGGGAGTATAACAGATACGCAGTATTTT
-	TRBJ1-3	-	TRBV15	CATSTIGNTIYF	TGTGCCACCAGCACTATTGGAAACACCATATATTTT
TRBD1	TRBJ1-2	-	TRBV27	CASSFTGAYGYGYTF	TGTGCCAGCAGTTTCACAGGGGCCTATGGCTATGGCTACACCTTC
-	TRBJ1-3	-	TRBV5-1	CASSQGSPGNTIYF	TGCGCCAGCAGCCAGGGATCACCCGGAAACACCATATATTTT
TRBD1	TRBJ2-7	-	TRBV18	CASSPGQGMTYEQYF	TGTGCCAGCTCACCCGGACAGGGCATGACCTACGAGCAGTACTTC
TRBD2	TRBJ2-7	-	TRBV11-3	CASSQGTKRSYEQYF	TGTGCCAGCAGCCAAGGGACTAAGCGGAGCTACGAGCAGTACTTC
-	TRBJ2-7	few	TRBV5-1	CASSLEGTTLEQYF	TGCGCCAGCAGCTTGGAGGGCACTACACTCGAGCAGTACTTC
-	TRBJ2-2	-	TRBV9	CASSVMVAPHTGELFF	TGTGCCAGCAGCGTAATGGTTGCGCCTCACACCGGGGAGCTGTTTTTT
-	TRBJ2-3	-	TRBV11-3	CASSLQGDTQYF	TGTGCCAGCAGCTTACAGGGAGATACGCAGTATTTT
-	TRBJ2-3	few	TRBV7-9	CASSPQTPRTDTQYF	TGTGCCAGCAGCCCCCAGACACCTCGCACAGATACGCAGTATTTT
-	TRBJ2-1	once	TRBV6-6	CASSYPGTGYNEQFF	TGTGCCAGCAGTTACCCCGGGACGGGGTACAATGAGCAGTTCTTC
-	TRBJ2-5	-	TRBV7-6	CASSSNGKETQYF	TGTGCCAGCAGTTCTAACGGGAAAGAGACCCAGTACTTC
-	TRBJ1-2	-	TRBV5-1	CASSLDVGGKFGYTF	TGCGCCAGCAGCTTGGATGTGGGCGGGAAGTTTGGCTACACCTTC
-	TRBJ1-4	-	TRBV25-1	CASSEKGLTNEKLFF	TGTGCCAGCAGTGAAAAGGGGCTAACTAATGAAAAACTGTTTTTT
-	TRBJ1-1	-	TRBV19	CASSLTRVSNTEAFF	TGTGCCAGTAGCCTTACCAGGGTAAGCAACACTGAAGCTTTCTTT
TRBD1	TRBJ1-3	-	TRBV5-6	CASSLTGQVSGNTIYF	TGTGCCAGCAGCTTGACGGGACAGGTCTCTGGAAACACCATATATTTT
-	TRBJ2-7	-	TRBV27	CASSIYRASEQYF	TGTGCCAGCAGTATCTACAGGGCTTCGGAGCAGTACTTC
-	TRBJ1-1	few	TRBV25-1	CASTKNTEAFF	TGTGCCAGCACAAAGAACACTGAAGCTTTCTTT
-	TRBJ1-1	-	TRBV6-6	CASSRSTRNTEAFF	TGTGCCAGCAGTCGTTCGACACGTAACACTGAAGCTTTCTTT
-	TRBJ1-2	-	TRBV5-1	CASSLDTGYGYTF	TGCGCCAGCAGCTTGGACACCGGCTATGGCTACACCTTC
TRBD2	TRBJ2-1	once	TRBV6-5	CASSYPSGGAYNEQFF	TGTGCCAGCAGTTACCCAAGCGGGGGGGCCTACAATGAGCAGTTCTTC
-	TRBJ2-1	-	TRBV7-7	CASSLSRGEQFF	TGTGCTAGCAGCCTCAGCCGGGGTGAGCAGTTCTTC
-	TRBJ1-1	-	TRBV7-9	CASSLNRGGTEAFF	TGTGCCAGCAGCCTTAATCGGGGAGGCACTGAAGCTTTCTTT
TRBD1	TRBJ1-6	-	TRBV7-9	CASGRGTGESPLHF	TGTGCCAGCGGGCGCGGGACAGGCGAGTCACCCCTCCACTTT
-	TRBJ1-5	few	TRBV4-1	CASSQPTENQPQHF	TGCGCCAGCAGCCAACCTACCGAGAATCAGCCCCAGCATTTT
TRBD1	TRBJ1-5	-	TRBV19	CASSIDRGPNQPQHF	TGTGCCAGTAGTATCGACAGGGGGCCGAATCAGCCCCAGCATTTT